Listed below are T cell receptor beta chains from one sample, sequenced in a study of blood T cells in healthy people across ages. TCRdb used MiXCR to reprocess the 5' RACE reads, holding one entry per CDR3 protein. Found here are roughly 830,000 distinct CDR3 sequences, approximately 59% of them singletons; the top ten hold about a quarter. Sequences were obtained from blood. The source of these receptors is a man aged 25 to 40 in good health. The CDR3 runs from the conserved cysteine through the conserved F or W. D genes are given only for firm matches. For some rows the clone size is stated as once, few or many, or as a class when expanded; others skip it.

j_call | d_call | clone_size | v_call | cdr3_aa | cdr3_nt
TRBJ2-7 | TRBD1 | many | TRBV6-4 | CAIFTGTASSYEQYF | TGTGCCATCTTTACCGGGACAGCAAGCTCCTACGAGCAGTACTTC
TRBJ1-2 | TRBD1 | - | TRBV6-2/TRBV6-3 | CASSQTGLGNYGYTF | TGTGCCAGCAGTCAGACAGGGCTGGGGAACTATGGCTACACCTTC
TRBJ2-5 | - | - | TRBV5-1 | CASSVKRETQYF | TGCGCCAGCAGCGTAAAAAGGGAGACCCAGTACTTC
TRBJ2-7 | TRBD1 | - | TRBV4-3 | CASSQSLSGTGGSYEQYF | TGCGCCAGCAGCCAATCCCTAAGCGGGACAGGGGGCTCCTACGAGCAGTACTTC
TRBJ2-1 | - | - | TRBV6-2/TRBV6-3 | CASRERATRNEQFF | TGTGCCAGCAGAGAGAGGGCCACCCGGAATGAGCAGTTCTTC
TRBJ2-1 | TRBD2 | - | TRBV7-3 | CASSLTGLATNNEQFF | TGTGCCAGCAGCTTGACGGGACTAGCGACCAACAATGAGCAGTTCTTC
TRBJ2-7 | TRBD1 | - | TRBV20-1 | CSARPGQTTYEQYF | TGCAGTGCTCGTCCGGGACAGACGACCTACGAGCAGTACTTC
TRBJ2-4 | - | - | TRBV12-3/TRBV12-4 | CASSPAWVGRAKNIQYF | TGTGCCAGCAGCCCCGCTTGGGTGGGTCGGGCCAAAAACATTCAGTACTTC
TRBJ2-5 | - | - | TRBV15 | CATSSRGGSQETQYF | TGTGCCACCAGCTCCCGGGGTGGCTCCCAAGAGACCCAGTACTTC
TRBJ2-7 | - | - | TRBV6-2/TRBV6-3 | CASSYRDTEQYF | TGTGCCAGCAGCTACCGGGACACTGAGCAGTACTTC
TRBJ2-7 | TRBD2 | - | TRBV20-1 | CSARSPSGAGHPYEQYF | TGCAGTGCTAGGAGCCCTAGCGGGGCGGGGCACCCCTACGAGCAGTACTTC
TRBJ2-1 | - | - | TRBV28 | CVSLSHGTNNEQFF | TGTGTCAGCCTTTCTCACGGGACGAACAATGAGCAGTTCTTC
TRBJ2-7 | TRBD1 | - | TRBV9 | CASSGGTGASYEQYF | TGTGCCAGCAGCGGAGGGACAGGGGCTTCCTACGAGCAGTACTTC
TRBJ2-3 | - | once | TRBV5-6 | CASSPGLLPRDTQYF | TGTGCCAGCAGCCCGGGACTGCTTCCTAGGGATACGCAGTATTTT
TRBJ2-3 | TRBD1 | - | TRBV9 | CASSVETGILVFTDTQYF | TGTGCCAGCAGCGTAGAGACAGGGATCCTTGTCTTTACAGATACGCAGTATTTT
TRBJ2-7 | - | - | TRBV7-9 | CASSPQDLTYEQYF | TGTGCCAGCAGCCCCCAGGACTTAACCTACGAGCAGTACTTC
TRBJ2-1 | TRBD2 | - | TRBV20-1 | CSARGLAGSDNEQFF | TGCAGTGCTAGAGGACTAGCGGGGAGTGACAATGAGCAGTTCTTC
TRBJ2-6 | TRBD1 | - | TRBV29-1 | CSAKPGTGNSGANVLTF | TGCAGCGCCAAACCCGGGACAGGCAATTCTGGGGCCAACGTCCTGACTTTC
TRBJ1-5 | - | few | TRBV12-3/TRBV12-4 | CASSFNGNQPQHF | TGTGCCAGCAGTTTTAACGGAAATCAGCCCCAGCATTTT
TRBJ2-5 | - | - | TRBV7-2 | CASSVGGGQVTQYF | TGTGCCAGCAGCGTTGGGGGGGGCCAGGTGACCCAGTACTTC
TRBJ2-3 | TRBD2 | once | TRBV20-1 | CSARDRRGSTDTQYF | TGCAGTGCTAGAGATAGGCGGGGGAGCACAGATACGCAGTATTTT
TRBJ1-5 | - | - | TRBV5-8 | CASSFGSGNQPQHF | TGTGCCAGCAGCTTCGGAAGCGGAAATCAGCCCCAGCATTTT
TRBJ2-3 | - | - | TRBV29-1 | CSASAADTQYF | TGCAGCGCGTCGGCGGCGGATACGCAGTATTTT
TRBJ2-7 | - | - | TRBV3-1 | CAGSLHLGHFYERYF | TGTGCCGGCAGCCTACACCTGGGACACTTCTACGAGCGGTACTTC
TRBJ1-2 | - | - | TRBV9 | CASSVVDGSYGYTF | TGTGCCAGCAGCGTAGTCGACGGCAGCTATGGCTACACCTTC
TRBJ1-4 | - | few | TRBV6-5 | CASSYSGATANEKLFF | TGTGCCAGCAGTTACTCTGGCGCGACGGCTAATGAAAAACTGTTTTTT
TRBJ2-7 | TRBD1 | - | TRBV28 | CASSSYRGPGEQYF | TGTGCCAGCAGTTCCTACAGGGGGCCGGGGGAGCAGTACTTC
TRBJ1-2 | TRBD1 | - | TRBV7-9 | CASSWTGPKGYTF | TGTGCCAGCAGCTGGACAGGCCCCAAGGGCTACACCTTC
TRBJ2-3 | - | - | TRBV7-2 | CASIYPDSTDTQYF | TGTGCCAGCATCTACCCGGACTCAACAGATACGCAGTATTTT
TRBJ2-7 | TRBD1 | - | TRBV20-1 | CSASGTGASYEQYF | TGCAGTGCTAGCGGGACAGGGGCCTCCTACGAGCAGTACTTC
TRBJ2-2 | - | - | TRBV24-1 | CATSDLGTPGTGELFF | TGTGCCACCAGTGATCTGGGGACTCCCGGGACCGGGGAGCTGTTTTTT
TRBJ1-2 | - | - | TRBV12-3/TRBV12-4 | CASTRGPYGYTF | TGTGCCAGCACCAGGGGACCCTATGGCTACACCTTC
TRBJ2-7 | TRBD2 | - | TRBV6-2/TRBV6-3 | CASRPVAGDSYEQYF | TGTGCCAGCAGACCTGTAGCGGGGGATTCCTACGAGCAGTACTTC
TRBJ2-2 | - | - | TRBV24-1 | CATSDNGVAGELFF | TGTGCCACCAGTGATAATGGGGTGGCCGGGGAGCTGTTTTTT
TRBJ1-4 | - | - | TRBV4-3 | CASRPRGVEKLFF | TGCGCCAGCAGACCGAGGGGGGTTGAAAAACTGTTTTTT
TRBJ2-3 | - | - | TRBV12-3/TRBV12-4 | CASSSDGYTDTQYF | TGTGCCAGCAGTTCGGACGGATACACAGATACGCAGTATTTT
TRBJ2-3 | - | - | TRBV12-3/TRBV12-4 | CASTHSTDTQYF | TGTGCCAGCACCCATAGTACGGATACGCAGTATTTT
TRBJ2-5 | - | - | TRBV6-5 | CASSPQGMETQYF | TGTGCCAGCAGTCCCCAGGGGATGGAGACCCAGTACTTC
TRBJ1-1 | TRBD1 | - | TRBV13 | CASSKGADTEAFF | TGTGCCAGCAGTAAGGGGGCGGACACTGAAGCTTTCTTT
TRBJ2-7 | - | few | TRBV12-3/TRBV12-4 | CASSSFSSAEQYF | TGTGCCAGCAGTTCGTTCTCCTCAGCCGAGCAGTACTTC
TRBJ1-3 | - | few | TRBV7-9 | CAHDRQLSGNTIYF | TGTGCCCACGACAGGCAACTCTCTGGAAACACCATATATTTT
TRBJ2-4 | - | - | TRBV24-1 | CATSGKGSLEDIQYF | TGTGCCACCTCGGGTAAAGGGTCTCTTGAGGACATTCAGTACTTC
TRBJ2-7 | TRBD1 | - | TRBV7-2 | CASSLSLATGYYEQYF | TGTGCCAGCAGCTTATCTTTGGCGACAGGGTACTACGAGCAGTACTTC
TRBJ2-5 | - | - | TRBV12-3/TRBV12-4 | CASSLNGVEGETQYF | TGTGCCAGCAGTTTAAATGGGGTTGAGGGAGAGACCCAGTACTTC
TRBJ2-3 | - | - | TRBV2 | CASGPRDTQYF | TGTGCCAGTGGCCCCCGGGATACGCAGTATTTT
TRBJ2-3 | TRBD2 | - | TRBV28 | CATLAALTDTQYF | TGTGCCACCCTAGCGGCCCTCACAGATACGCAGTATTTT
TRBJ1-5 | - | - | TRBV15 | CATSRDRQPQHF | TGTGCCACCAGCAGAGATCGTCAGCCCCAGCATTTT
TRBJ2-7 | TRBD1 | - | TRBV6-5 | CASSYSGTAYNEQYF | TGTGCCAGCAGTTACTCGGGGACAGCCTACAATGAGCAGTACTTC
TRBJ1-5 | - | - | TRBV7-2 | CASSLIGGRYQPQHF | TGTGCCAGCAGCTTAATCGGGGGGCGATATCAGCCCCAGCATTTT
TRBJ2-7 | - | - | TRBV29-1 | CSVGAADEQYF | TGCAGCGTTGGGGCTGCCGACGAGCAGTACTTC
TRBJ2-1 | TRBD2 | - | TRBV29-1 | CSVEDWSSGVNNEQFF | TGCAGCGTTGAAGATTGGTCTAGCGGGGTGAACAATGAGCAGTTCTTC
TRBJ2-1 | - | few | TRBV7-9 | CASSLGSLARQFF | TGTGCCAGCAGCTTAGGCTCTCTAGCCAGGCAGTTCTTC
TRBJ2-7 | - | - | TRBV7-9 | CASSLPATSRSTSYEQYF | TGTGCCAGCAGCTTACCCGCGACATCGAGGTCAACCTCCTACGAGCAGTACTTC
TRBJ1-5 | TRBD1 | - | TRBV20-1 | CSARLPRTGRIRGIGNQPQHF | TGCAGTGCTAGACTTCCTCGGACAGGACGGATCCGAGGAATTGGCAATCAGCCCCAGCATTTT
TRBJ2-7 | - | - | TRBV30 | CAWRQVLAYEQYF | TGTGCCTGGAGGCAGGTCCTCGCCTACGAGCAGTACTTC